This passage covers 27 T cell receptor beta chains from one sample sequenced in a study of cytomegalovirus exposure and HLA in healthy donors. The PCR had 60 Vbeta and 13 Jbeta primers. The data were produced by immunoSEQ multiplex PCR, yet TCRdb's version contains in-frame clones alone and is incomplete. The sample lists over 100,000 clones, 76% occurring once. The sequenced sample consisted of PBMCs. These TCRs come from a female donor in good health and CMV-seropositive.

This clone has just one count. The chain carries TRBV2 and TRBJ2-5; 8 bases are a match to TRBD1. This CDR3 has 14 residues. Per germline, CDR1 SNHLY and CDR2 FYNNEI. J gave up 5 bases and V 2 bases, and 4 bases lay outside the gene matches. The CDR3 region has the DNA TGTGCCAGCAGTGAACCGGACAGGGTTGAGACCCAGTACTTC. As protein: CASSEPDRVETQYF.

CDR3: CASRPGQGNYGYTF. Written as DNA, the CDR3 is TGTGCCAGCCGGCCAGGACAGGGGAACTATGGCTACACCTTC. The V and J genes are TRBV27 and TRBJ1-2; TRBD1 aligns across 9 bases. The ends lost 8 bases at V and 2 bases at J; junction bases unmatched: 6. This CDR3 has 14 residues. Germline CDR1 and CDR2: MNHEY and SMNVEV (reference sequence).

The chain recombines TRBV7-6 with TRBJ2-2; tentative D call: TRBD1 (6 bases). This CDR3 is 15 amino acids long. V was trimmed by 5 bases and J by 1 base, leaving 11 bases between them. CDR1 SGHVS and CDR2 FNYEAQ come from the germline V gene. This chain's CDR3 is CASSIRTENTGELFF. DNA of the CDR3: TGTGCCAGCAGCATCAGGACAGAGAACACCGGGGAGCTGTTTTTT. Complete variable domain (other parts from reference TRBV7-6 and TRBJ2-2): GAGVSQSPRYKVTKRGQDVALRCDPISGHVSLYWYRQALGQGPEFLTYFNYEAQQDKSGLPNDRFSAERPEGSISTLTIQRTEQRDSAMYRCASSIRTENTGELFFGEGSRLTVL.

This clone was recorded only once. The chain recombines TRBV19 with TRBJ2-7, with 7 nucleotides matching TRBD2. Germline loops: CDR1 LNHDA, CDR2 SQIVND (reference sequence). The CDR3 spans 15 residues. V lost 6 bases, J lost 4 bases, and 12 bases stayed unmatched. The chain's CDR3 is CASSTTLHGGYEQYF. For the CDR3, the DNA is TGTGCCAGTAGCACGACGCTACACGGGGGGTACGAGCAGTACTTC.

The chain links TRBV10-2 to TRBJ1-3, with 9 bases matching TRBD1. Germline V gives CDR1 WSHSY, CDR2 SAAADI. CDR3 length: 13 residues. Trimming at V came to 6 bases and at J to 4 bases, leaving 1 base not matched to a gene. DNA of the CDR3: TGCGCCAGCAGGGACAGGGGAGGAAACACCATATATTTT. Translating gives CASRDRGGNTIYF.

In its sample, this clone was seen once. This chain joins TRBV19 and TRBJ2-3; 13 bases agree with TRBD2. V lost 5 bases, J lost 4 bases, and 6 bases stayed unmatched. Looked up from germline, CDR1 is LNHDA and CDR2 is SQIVND (reference sequence). The CDR3 runs to 16 residues. The CDR3 nucleotides read TGTGCCAGTAGTGCGACGACTAGCGGGGGGTCAGATACGCAGTATTTT. Translated: CASSATTSGGSDTQYF. The complete variable domain, with remaining parts taken from reference TRBV19 and TRBJ2-3, reads DGGITQSPKYLFRKEGQNVTLSCEQNLNHDAMYWYRQDPGQGLRLIYYSQIVNDFQKGDIAEGYSVSREKKESFPLTVTSAQKNPTAFYLCASSATTSGGSDTQYFGPGTRLTVL.

The rearrangement uses TRBV29-1 and TRBJ1-2; 9 nucleotides line up with TRBD1. Germline V gene lookup returns CDR1 SQVTM and CDR2 ANQGSEA. The CDR3 contains 12 residues. The ends lost 7 bases at V and 2 bases at J; junction bases unmatched: 2. The CDR3 loop reads CSAGTGNYGYTF. CDR3 DNA: TGCAGCGCTGGGACAGGGAACTATGGCTACACCTTC.

The chain recombines TRBV4-2 with TRBJ2-5; D unclear. The J call may be in error: the DNA end matches TRBJ2-7 better. The CDR3 loop spans 14 amino acids. CDR1 is LGHNA and CDR2 is YNFKEQ in the germline V gene. CDR3 sequence (DNA): TGTGCCAGCAGCCAAGAGATCCGCTCCTACGAGCAGTACTTC. It codes for CASSQEIRSYEQYF.

Only a few counts were recorded for this clone. DNA for the CDR3: TGTGCCAGCAGCGTAGGACCCGACATGGCCTATGGCTACACCTTC. Translation: CASSVGPDMAYGYTF. The chain uses TRBV9 and TRBJ1-2; no clear D gene. There are 15 residues in the CDR3. Trimming took off 0 bases at V and 4 bases at J, with 13 bases between the two ends. Looked up from germline, CDR1 is SGDLS and CDR2 is YYNGEE.

The chain couples TRBV6-6 to TRBJ1-4, with 7 bases lining up with TRBD1. After removal of 6 bases from V and 8 bases from J, the junction contained 12 bases not matched to a gene. This CDR3 contains 15 residues. Germline values: CDR1 MNHNY, CDR2 SVGAGI (reference sequence). This CDR3 reads CASRAEGASMEKLFF. In DNA form, the CDR3 reads TGTGCCAGCAGGGCAGAGGGGGCGAGTATGGAAAAACTGTTTTTT.

The gene calls are TRBV6-5 and TRBJ2-7; possible D gene TRBD1, 5 bases. Trimming took 0 bases from V and 1 from J, leaving 7 bases between them. Germline V gives CDR1 MNHEY, CDR2 SVGAGI. The CDR3 loop spans 14 amino acids. CDR3 nucleotides: TGTGCCAGCAGTTACTCTCAGGGTTCCTACGAGCAGTACTTC. Encoded protein: CASSYSQGSYEQYF.

In this sample, this clone turned up many times. The DNA is omitted, as the CDR3 cannot be located on it reliably, and the CDR3 follows TCRdb's listing. The rearrangement uses TRBV27 and TRBJ1-5. Germline V gene data show CDR1 as MNHEY and CDR2 as SMNVEV (reference sequence). Ends included, the CDR3 has 15 residues. The CDR3 protein is CASSTSGVGGQPQHF.

J is TRBJ2-6 and V is TRBV6-6, with D possibly TRBD1 on 5 matching bases. The CDR3 extends over 15 amino acids. CDR1 and CDR2 from the germline V gene are MNHNY and SVGAGI (reference sequence). V lost 5 bases to trimming and J lost 0 bases, with 8 bases between them. CDR3 region: CASSRQSSGANVLTF. CDR3 bases: TGTGCCAGCAGTCGACAGTCCTCTGGGGCCAACGTCCTGACTTTC.

The V and J genes are TRBV7-3 and TRBJ2-3; TRBD2 matches 7 bases. The CDR3 consists of 15 residues. J lost 7 bases, V lost 8 bases, and 15 bases had no gene match. Germline V gene lookup returns CDR1 SGHTA and CDR2 FQGTGA. CDR3 protein: CASGPQGGVGYTQYF. The DNA of the CDR3 is TGTGCCAGCGGGCCCCAGGGAGGGGTAGGGTATACGCAGTATTTT.

A few counts support this clone. The chain couples TRBV4-1 to TRBJ1-3, with D tentatively TRBD1 (6 bases). Trimming shortened V by 3 bases and J by 8 bases, and 20 bases separated the two germline ends. This CDR3 is built from 16 residues. Per the germline V gene, CDR1 is MGHRA and CDR2 is YSYEKL. The CDR3, as DNA: TGCGCCAGCAGCCAGCCGGCGACAAGGGGGGGTGACACCATATATTTT. Translation: CASSQPATRGGDTIYF.

This chain uses TRBV15 with TRBJ2-7, with a weak D call TRBD1 (6 bases). The CDR3 consists of 14 residues. Germline values: CDR1 LNHNV, CDR2 YYDKDF (reference sequence). V was shortened by 1 base and J by 4 bases, with 11 bases between the two germline ends. The CDR3 region is CATSRAQGGYEQYF. CDR3 nucleotides: TGTGCCACCAGCAGAGCACAGGGCGGATACGAGCAGTACTTC.

This sequence joins TRBV19 and TRBJ2-1, with 16 bases identical to TRBD2. V lost 7 bases and J lost 9; bases outside the gene matches: 12. In germline, CDR1 is LNHDA, CDR2 SQIVND (reference sequence). The CDR3 totals 17 residues. CDR3 protein: CASTLVGLAGGPGEQFF. CDR3 coding DNA: TGTGCCAGTACCCTTGTGGGACTAGCGGGGGGGCCTGGTGAGCAGTTCTTC.

This chain uses TRBV6-1 with TRBJ1-2; D remains ambiguous. Looked up from germline, CDR1 is MNHNS and CDR2 is SASEGT. Trimming took off 3 bases at V and 7 bases at J, with 6 bases between the two ends. The CDR3 length is 11 residues. CDR3 loop: CASSDGIGYTF. DNA of the CDR3: TGTGCCAGCAGTGACGGGATTGGCTACACCTTC.

The chain recombines TRBV5-6 with TRBJ2-7; TRBD1 matches at 8 bases. Germline CDR1 reads SGHDT; CDR2 reads YYEEEE. V was pared by 1 base and J by 3 bases, with 6 bases of the junction left unmatched. CDR3 length equals 15 residues. CDR3 DNA sequence: TGTGCCAGCAGCTTGCAGGACAGGGAGCTCTACGAGCAGTACTTC. Translating gives CASSLQDRELYEQYF.

The chain uses TRBV1 and TRBJ2-1; TRBD2, as called in the table, went unchecked against the DNA. TRBV1 is classified as a pseudogene. The CDR3 length is 16 residues. The CDR3 region has the DNA TGCACCAGCAGCCACCAAGCGGGGGAGACTGTTAGTGAGCAGTTCTTC. Translation gives CTSSHQAGETVSEQFF.

The chain links TRBV27 to TRBJ1-5; weak D call: TRBD1 (6 bases). V was trimmed by 3 bases and J by 3 bases, leaving 12 bases between them. The germline V gene has CDR1 MNHEY and CDR2 SMNVEV (reference sequence). The CDR3 runs to 15 residues. The CDR3 spells CASSLRQGLNQPQHF. As DNA, the CDR3 is TGTGCCAGCAGTTTGCGTCAGGGGCTCAATCAGCCCCAGCATTTT.

CDR3 amino acids: CASSPSSGQAYNEQFF. CDR3 sequence (DNA): TGTGCCAGCTCACCAAGTTCGGGACAGGCGTACAATGAGCAGTTCTTC. The chain combines TRBV18 with TRBJ2-1, with 8 positions matching TRBD1. This CDR3 has 16 amino acids. Germline V lookup: CDR1 KGHSH, CDR2 LQKENI. V gave up 2 bases and J gave up 4 bases; unmatched junction bases: 7. Filled out from reference TRBV18 and TRBJ2-1, the complete variable domain reads NAGVMQNPRHLVRRRGQEARLRCSPMKGHSHVYWYRQLPEEGLKFMVYLQKENIIDESGMPKERFSAEFPKEGPSILRIQQVVRGDSAAYFCASSPSSGQAYNEQFFGPGTRLTVL.

V gene TRBV15 combines with J gene TRBJ2-3; perhaps TRBD1 as D (6 bases). This CDR3 is 17 amino acids long. Germline V lookup: CDR1 LNHNV, CDR2 YYDKDF (reference sequence). V lost 2 bases and J lost 2, with 17 bases in between. The CDR3 sequence is CATSRSGQSPITDTQYF. CDR3 bases: TGTGCCACCAGCAGATCAGGACAGTCACCAATCACAGATACGCAGTATTTT.

This clone was picked up one time. The rearrangement links TRBV18 to TRBJ1-2; weak D call: TRBD1 (5 bases). V dropped 3 bases and J dropped 0 bases, with 11 bases sitting between them. There are 15 residues in the CDR3. Germline V CDR1 and CDR2: KGHSH, LQKENI. CDR3 sequence: CASSPQTDTNYGYTF. DNA for the CDR3: TGTGCCAGCTCACCTCAGACAGATACTAACTATGGCTACACCTTC.

Concerning this clone itself: The sample holds other DNA sequences that translate to the same CDR3. The chain is built from TRBV5-1 and TRBJ1-1, with 7 nucleotides matching TRBD1. Germline trimming cut 3 bases from V and 3 bases from J; bases unmatched to any gene: 8. This CDR3 is 15 amino acids long. Looked up from germline, CDR1 is SGHRS and CDR2 is YFSETQ. The CDR3 nucleotides read TGCGCCAGCAGCTCCGACAGGGTGGGGGACACTGAAGCTTTCTTT. This translates into CASSSDRVGDTEAFF.

This chain joins TRBV18 and TRBJ2-3; weak D call: TRBD1 (5 bases). Trimming pared 2 bases from V and 6 bases from J, leaving 15 bases between. This CDR3 region has 15 residues. The germline gives CDR1 KGHSH, CDR2 LQKENI. The CDR3 is CASSPGFVQADTQYF. As DNA, the CDR3 is TGTGCCAGCTCACCAGGGTTCGTACAGGCTGATACGCAGTATTTT.

V and J are TRBV27 and TRBJ2-5, with 8 bases aligning to TRBD1. Germline V lookup: CDR1 MNHEY, CDR2 SMNVEV (reference sequence). The CDR3 runs 13 residues. V lost 5 bases and J lost 5; bases outside the gene matches: 4. For the CDR3, the DNA is TGTGCCAGCAGTGCAGGGGGCCGGGAGACCCAGTACTTC. Protein sequence: CASSAGGRETQYF.